The 8 T cell receptor beta chains reported below all come from one sample, sequenced in a study of blood T cells in healthy people across ages. A second PCR of 7 to 11 cycles used a sample-barcoded 5' primer and a J-beta primer mix. TCRdb ran MiXCR on the 5' RACE reads and lists one entry per CDR3 protein. The profile shows more than 900,000 distinct CDR3 sequences, roughly 28% of them singletons. These data were also filed under a second study, of T cells of mothers and their children.

Input material: blood. These receptor sequences come from a woman between 40 and 50 years old in good health.

Points on this clonotype: At one end the junction does not follow the germline gene, possibly because of a read error. The V gene is TRBV9, the J gene TRBJ1-4, with D uncertain. Germline V gene sequence: CDR1 SGDLS, CDR2 YYNGEE. The CDR3 covers 16 residues. The CDR3 protein is CATSVGSGLVNEKLFF. The CDR3 DNA reads TGTGCCACCAGCGTAGGGTCCGGTCTTGTTAATGAAAAACTGTTTTTT.

V gene TRBV24-1 combines with J gene TRBJ2-1, with TRBD1 as a possible D gene (6 bases). Trimming took 1 base from V and 5 from J, leaving 8 bases between them. CDR1 is KGHDR and CDR2 is SFDVKD in the germline V gene. The length of the CDR3 is 14 residues. The DNA for the CDR3 is TGTGCCACCAGTGATTTCGGGACACACAATGAGCAGTTCTTC. Translating it yields CATSDFGTHNEQFF.

The chain employs TRBV27 and TRBJ2-1; TRBD2 matches 8 bases. Germline CDR1 MNHEY, CDR2 SMNVEV (reference sequence). Trimming took 2 bases from V and 0 from J; bases not matched to a gene: 3. The CDR3 has 16 residues. CDR3 coding DNA: TGTGCCAGCAGTTTAGATGGACTAGCCTCCTACAATGAGCAGTTCTTC. Translating gives CASSLDGLASYNEQFF.

In its sample, this clonotype was seen many times. The chain couples TRBV5-1 to TRBJ2-1; 15 bases map to TRBD2. The CDR3 is 19 residues long. J was trimmed by 0 bases and V by 4 bases; bases with no gene match: 8. Looked up from germline, CDR1 is SGHRS and CDR2 is YFSETQ. CDR3 residues: CASSALPGLAGGSYNEQFF. The CDR3 DNA sequence: TGCGCCAGCAGCGCGCTACCGGGACTAGCGGGGGGCTCCTACAATGAGCAGTTCTTC.

This clonotype was detected ten times or more. This rearrangement joins TRBV12-3 or TRBV12-4 to TRBJ2-1; no reliable D call. This CDR3 has 12 residues. V was clipped by 6 bases and J by 7 bases, with 10 bases between them. The DNA for the CDR3 is TGTGCCAGCAGCACTCTGGGAAATGAGCAGTTCTTC. Translation: CASSTLGNEQFF.

This clonotype was seen just once. Being one base from a much bigger clone, this may be a read error. The rearrangement joins TRBV11-2 to TRBJ2-7; no definite D call. Looked up from germline, CDR1 is SGHAT and CDR2 is FQNNGV. V was clipped by 5 bases and J by 2 bases, with 16 bases between them. CDR3 length: 15 residues. CDR3: CASSPSHRGPYEQYF. In nucleotides, the CDR3 is TGTGCCAGCAGCCCTTCTCACCGAGGTCCCTACGAGCAGTACTTC.

The CDR3 spells CASSLMFYPNEQFF. In DNA, the CDR3 is TGTGCCAGCAGTCTCATGTTTTACCCCAATGAGCAGTTCTTC. V gene TRBV6-2 or TRBV6-3 combines with J gene TRBJ2-1; D ambiguous. Trimming pared 5 bases from V and 6 bases from J, leaving 14 bases between. CDR1 and CDR2 (germline): MNHEY, SVGEGT. The CDR3 covers 14 residues.

Ten or more counts support this clonotype. This chain connects TRBV7-2 to TRBJ1-6; D is unresolved. CDR3 length: 15 residues. From germline, CDR1 is SGHTA and CDR2 FQGNSA. Trimming removed 5 bases from V and 7 bases from J, with 15 bases in between. The CDR3 loop reads CASSPLPRGNSPLHF. In DNA, the CDR3 is TGTGCCAGCAGCCCCCTCCCTCGAGGCAATTCACCCCTCCACTTT.